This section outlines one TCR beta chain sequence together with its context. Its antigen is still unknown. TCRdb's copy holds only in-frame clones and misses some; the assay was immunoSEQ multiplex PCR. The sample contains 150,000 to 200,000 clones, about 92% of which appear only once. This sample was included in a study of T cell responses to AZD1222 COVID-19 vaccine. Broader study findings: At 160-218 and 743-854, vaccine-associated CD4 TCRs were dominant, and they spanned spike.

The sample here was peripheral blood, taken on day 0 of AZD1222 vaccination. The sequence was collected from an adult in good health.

The chain's CDR3 is CASVGFGTEAFF. In DNA, the CDR3 is TGTGCCAGTGTCGGATTTGGCACTGAAGCTTTCTTT. The chain has TRBV3-1 (or the pseudogene TRBV3-2) and TRBJ1-1; no clear D. The CDR3 runs 12 residues. The germline V gene encodes CDR1 LGHDT and CDR2 YNNKEL (reference sequence). Between the trimmed V and J ends, which lost 9 bases and 4 bases, there was a span of 12 bases.